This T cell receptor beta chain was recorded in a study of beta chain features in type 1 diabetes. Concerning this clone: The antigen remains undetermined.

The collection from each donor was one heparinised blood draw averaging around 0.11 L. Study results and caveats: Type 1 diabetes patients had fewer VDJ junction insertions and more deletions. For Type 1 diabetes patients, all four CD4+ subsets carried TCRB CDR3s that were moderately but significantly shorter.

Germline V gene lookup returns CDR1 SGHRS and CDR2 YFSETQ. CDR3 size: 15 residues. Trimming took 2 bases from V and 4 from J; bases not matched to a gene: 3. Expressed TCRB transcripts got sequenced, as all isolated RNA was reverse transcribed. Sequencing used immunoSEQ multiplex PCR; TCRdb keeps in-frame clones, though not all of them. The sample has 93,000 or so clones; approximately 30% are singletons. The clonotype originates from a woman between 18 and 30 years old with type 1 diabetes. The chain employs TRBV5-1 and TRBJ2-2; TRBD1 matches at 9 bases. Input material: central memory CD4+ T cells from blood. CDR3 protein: CASSFRDRVTGELFF. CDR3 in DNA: TGCGCCAGCAGCTTCCGGGACAGGGTCACCGGGGAGCTGTTTTTT.